This T cell receptor beta chain was retrieved from a study of blood T cell repertoires in COVID-19. Whole-study context: The cDNA or gDNA used as material had been derived from T cells, B-cell-depleted T cells, or PBMCs.

In the original workflow: Cell counts per sample came from amplifying reference gene primers. Sequencing was performed with immunoSEQ multiplex PCR; in TCRdb, only in-frame clones are kept and a portion is missing. Clonal size and the V and J genes are those of that table, whereas D and trimming came from the DNA. The data show 150,000 to 200,000 clones, under 90% seen once. This receptor was taken from a woman in her sixties or seventies with COVID-19, enrolled during active disease. Sample: peripheral blood.

The CDR3 loop reads CASSVVIRGWDGETQYF. The CDR3 DNA is TGTGCCAGCAGTGTCGTAATCAGGGGTTGGGACGGAGAGACCCAGTACTTC. V gene TRBV6-1 combines with J gene TRBJ2-5; a possible D gene is TRBD1 (6 bases). Per the germline V gene, CDR1 is MNHNS and CDR2 is SASEGT. V gave up 4 bases and J gave up 4 bases, with 22 bases separating them. The CDR3 is made up of 17 amino acids.